These 19 T cell receptor beta chains were sequenced from one sample in a study of human T cells and chemical hapten exposure. TCRdb recomputed calls from the RACE reads with MiXCR, one row per CDR3 protein. The data contain tens of thousands of distinct CDR3 sequences, 8.5% to 9% of them seen just once; the ten biggest clones take up 2.9%. Time point denoted: healthy volunteer bleed at 2 weeks. Before extraction, the whole blood was not fractionated, and total RNA was taken from it. Sequencing was carried out using whole blood. These TCRs come from a female donor in good health. Some clones in this sample may be carry-over from other donors' samples.

The chain couples TRBV12-3 or TRBV12-4 to TRBJ2-4; 9 bases are a match to TRBD2. CDR3 size: 16 residues. Germline trimming cut 3 bases from V and 0 bases from J; bases unmatched to any gene: 3. The CDR3 DNA follows: TGTGCCAGCAGTTTGGCGGGAGGGGTAGCCAAAAACATTCAGTACTTC. Its protein is CASSLAGGVAKNIQYF.

The rearrangement joins TRBV28 to TRBJ1-5, with TRBD1 as a possible D gene (5 bases). Trimming stripped 4 bases from V and 7 bases from J, with 17 bases between. The CDR3 loop spans 15 amino acids. CDR1 MDHEN and CDR2 SYDVKM come from the germline V gene. The CDR3, as DNA: TGTGCCAGCAGTTCGCCTGGGGCGATTGGACAGCCCCAGCATTTT. Protein product: CASSSPGAIGQPQHF.

This clonotype was seen at least ten times. The chain links TRBV7-9 to TRBJ2-3; a weak D match, TRBD1 (5 bases). V gave up 3 bases and J gave up 1 base, with 8 bases separating them. The germline CDR1 and CDR2 sequences are SEHNR and FQNEAQ (reference sequence). This CDR3 comprises 14 residues. The CDR3 region has the DNA TGTGCCAGCAGCTTCAGGGTCCGCACAGATACGCAGTATTTT. The encoded protein is CASSFRVRTDTQYF.

This clonotype was picked up many times. The chain recombines TRBV27 with TRBJ1-4; the D gene is possibly TRBD1 (5 bases). Germline loops: CDR1 MNHEY, CDR2 SMNVEV (reference sequence). The CDR3 is made up of 14 amino acids. Trimming took 0 bases from V and 7 from J, leaving 9 bases between them. The CDR3 is CASSLSVGVEKLFF. The CDR3 DNA reads as TGTGCCAGCAGTTTATCTGTAGGGGTTGAAAAACTGTTTTTT. Full variable domain (outside the CDR3, taken from reference TRBV27 and TRBJ1-4): EAQVTQNPRYLITVTGKKLTVTCSQNMNHEYMSWYRQDPGLGLRQIYYSMNVEVTDKGDVPEGYKVSRKEKRNFPLILESPSPNQTSLYFCASSLSVGVEKLFFGSGTQLSVL.

This clonotype has more than one count but fewer than ten. The chain combines TRBV28 with TRBJ1-2, with D tentatively TRBD1 (6 bases). This CDR3 has 18 residues. Per germline, CDR1 MDHEN and CDR2 SYDVKM. V was clipped by 3 bases and J by 4 bases, with 24 bases between them. CDR3 DNA: TGTGCCAGCAGTTTTGGCGGCACACAGGGAAGGTTGGGCTATGGCTACACCTTC. Protein product: CASSFGGTQGRLGYGYTF.

This clonotype has only a few counts. V is TRBV11-2 and J is TRBJ1-1, with D unclear. The V end lost 5 bases, the J end lost 3 bases, and 7 bases lay between the germline ends. This CDR3 comprises 12 residues. The germline V gene has CDR1 SGHAT and CDR2 FQNNGV. This CDR3 is CASSPPYTEAFF. CDR3 nucleotides: TGTGCCAGCAGCCCCCCGTACACTGAAGCTTTCTTT.

Notes on this clonotype: A much larger clone sits a single nucleotide away, making a read error possible. J is TRBJ2-7 and V is TRBV5-1; TRBD2 might be the D (5 bases). Germline CDR1 is SGHRS and CDR2 is YFSETQ. The CDR3 is 13 residues long. CDR3: CANSFADGVEQYF. In nucleotides, the CDR3 is TGCGCCAACAGCTTTGCCGACGGGGTCGAGCAGTACTTC.

This clonotype was observed at least ten times. This chain connects TRBV20-1 to TRBJ2-1; D unclear. The CDR3 length is 15 residues. The V and J ends lost 0 bases and 1 base respectively, with 10 bases between them. Looked up from germline, CDR1 is DFQATT and CDR2 is SNEGSKA (reference sequence). The CDR3 is CSARDIRESYNEQFF. The CDR3 DNA sequence: TGCAGTGCTAGAGATATCAGAGAGTCCTACAATGAGCAGTTCTTC.

This clonotype was observed a few times. This chain connects TRBV6-5 to TRBJ2-7, with TRBD1 as a possible D gene (6 bases). Germline V gene lookup returns CDR1 MNHEY and CDR2 SVGAGI. V lost 0 bases to trimming and J lost 3 bases, with 15 bases between them. The CDR3 is made up of 16 amino acids. The CDR3 sequence: CASSYSQTGRLYEQYF. The CDR3 nucleotides read TGTGCCAGCAGTTACTCGCAGACAGGCCGACTCTACGAGCAGTACTTC.

This clonotype has ten or more counts. V is TRBV2 and J is TRBJ2-2, with 10 bases lining up with TRBD1. From germline, CDR1 is SNHLY and CDR2 FYNNEI. Trimming cost V 1 base and J 0 bases; bases outside gene matches: 8. This CDR3 spans 19 amino acids. The CDR3 protein is CASSEGQGAYIANTGELFF. As DNA, the CDR3 is TGTGCCAGCAGTGAAGGACAGGGGGCATATATCGCGAACACCGGGGAGCTGTTTTTT.

The chain uses TRBV24-1 and TRBJ1-1; D not resolved. The CDR3 is 13 residues long. V lost 8 bases and J lost 5, with 14 bases in between. Germline V gene sequence: CDR1 KGHDR, CDR2 SFDVKD. The CDR3 protein is CATNLAEGTEAFF. The CDR3, as DNA: TGTGCCACCAACCTAGCGGAAGGAACTGAAGCTTTCTTT.

This clonotype was picked up many times. The rearrangement joins TRBV7-2 to TRBJ2-7; D possibly corresponds to TRBD2 (6 bases). Germline CDR1 and CDR2: SGHTA and FQGNSA. The CDR3 is 15 residues long. Trimming pared 1 base from V and 1 base from J, leaving 11 bases between. Here the CDR3 DNA reads TGTGCCAGCAGCTTAGGGGGGGTGACTTCCTACGAGCAGTACTTC. Its protein product is CASSLGGVTSYEQYF.

This clonotype was observed a handful of times. The CDR3 loop reads CASKLTGGQTEAFF. CDR3 nucleotide sequence: TGTGCCAGCAAGTTGACAGGGGGACAAACTGAAGCTTTCTTT. The rearrangement uses TRBV2 and TRBJ1-1; 9 bases are shared with TRBD1. V was pared by 7 bases and J by 5 bases, with 8 bases of the junction left unmatched. CDR1 is SNHLY and CDR2 is FYNNEI in the germline V gene. The CDR3 runs to 14 residues.

The chain is built from TRBV6-2 or TRBV6-3 and TRBJ1-1; maybe TRBD1 (6 bases). Deletions cut 0 bases from V and 1 base from J, with 9 bases between. The CDR3 is made up of 15 amino acids. Looked up from germline, CDR1 is MNHEY and CDR2 is SVGEGT. CDR3 loop: CASSYSTTGNTEAFF. For the CDR3, the DNA is TGTGCCAGCAGTTACTCCACGACAGGGAACACTGAAGCTTTCTTT.

This clonotype was seen at least ten times. CDR3 in amino acids: CSARDPLQGTYEQYF. The DNA of the CDR3 is TGCAGTGCTAGAGATCCCCTGCAGGGAACCTACGAGCAGTACTTC. The chain combines TRBV20-1 with TRBJ2-7, with D possibly matching TRBD1 (5 bases). Germline loops: CDR1 DFQATT, CDR2 SNEGSKA (reference sequence). Trimming left V 0 bases short and J 2 bases short, with 14 bases between. The CDR3 is 15 amino acids.

The chain is built from TRBV12-3 or TRBV12-4 and TRBJ1-5; unclear D gene. Trimming took 3 bases from V and 5 from J, leaving 11 bases between them. This CDR3 region has 14 residues. CDR3 residues: CASSFSDRDQPQHF. The CDR3 DNA reads as TGTGCCAGCAGTTTCTCGGACCGTGATCAGCCCCAGCATTTT.

CDR3 in amino acids: CASSFPGQPNQPQHF. DNA of the CDR3: TGTGCCAGCAGTTTCCCGGGACAGCCAAATCAGCCCCAGCATTTT. The rearrangement links TRBV28 to TRBJ1-5; 7 bases line up with TRBD1. The CDR3 contains 15 residues. After removal of 3 bases from V and 4 bases from J, the junction contained 6 bases not matched to a gene. Per germline, CDR1 MDHEN and CDR2 SYDVKM.

The CDR3 DNA follows: TGTGCCAGTGCGTGGGGGTACGAGCAGTACTTC. This codes for CASAWGYEQYF. V usage is TRBV19 and J usage is TRBJ2-7; the D gene could be TRBD1 or TRBD2 (5 bases each). Trimming cost V 8 bases and J 4 bases, with 9 bases left between them. The CDR3 is 11 amino acids. CDR1 is LNHDA and CDR2 is SQIVND in the germline V gene (reference sequence).

CDR3 in amino acids: CASSLWGGTSYNEQFF. DNA for the CDR3: TGTGCCAGCAGCCTTTGGGGAGGTACCTCCTACAATGAGCAGTTCTTC. The chain is built from TRBV7-3 and TRBJ2-1; possibly TRBD2 for D (6 bases). CDR3 length: 16 residues. The V and J ends lost 5 bases and 0 bases respectively, with 14 bases between them. Germline V gives CDR1 SGHTA, CDR2 FQGTGA.